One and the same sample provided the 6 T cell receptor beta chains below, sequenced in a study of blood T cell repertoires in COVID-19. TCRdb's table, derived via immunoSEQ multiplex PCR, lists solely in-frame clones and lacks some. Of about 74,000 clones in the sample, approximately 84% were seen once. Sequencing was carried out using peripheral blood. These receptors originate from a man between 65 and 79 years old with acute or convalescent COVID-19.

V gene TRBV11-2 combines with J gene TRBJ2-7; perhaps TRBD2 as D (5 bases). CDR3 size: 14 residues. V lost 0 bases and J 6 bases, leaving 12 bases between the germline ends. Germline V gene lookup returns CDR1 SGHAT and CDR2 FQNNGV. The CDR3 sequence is CASSLDSTRSEQYF. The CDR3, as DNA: TGTGCCAGCAGCTTAGATAGTACTAGATCCGAGCAGTACTTC.

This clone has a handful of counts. The DNA of the CDR3 is TGTGCCAGCAGCCAAGGGACAGGGGCTCAGCCCCAGCATTTT. The encoded protein is CASSQGTGAQPQHF. V is TRBV3-1 (or the pseudogene TRBV3-2) and J is TRBJ1-5; 9 bases agree with TRBD1. After removal of 1 base from V and 6 bases from J, the junction contained 1 base not matched to a gene. The CDR3 spans 14 residues. Germline-derived CDR1 and CDR2 are LGHDT and YNNKEL (reference sequence).

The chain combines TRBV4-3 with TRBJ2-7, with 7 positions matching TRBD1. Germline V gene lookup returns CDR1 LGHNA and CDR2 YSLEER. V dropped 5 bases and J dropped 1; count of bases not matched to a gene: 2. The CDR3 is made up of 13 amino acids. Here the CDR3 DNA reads TGCGCCAGCAGCGGGACAGTTTCCTACGAGCAGTACTTC. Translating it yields CASSGTVSYEQYF.

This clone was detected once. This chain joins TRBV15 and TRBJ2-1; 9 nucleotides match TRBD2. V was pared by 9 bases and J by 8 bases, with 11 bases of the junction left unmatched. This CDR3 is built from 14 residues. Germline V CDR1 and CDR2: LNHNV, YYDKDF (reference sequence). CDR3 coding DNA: TGTGCCACTTCCGTCCCGGGACTAGCAGATGAGCAGTTCTTC. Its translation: CATSVPGLADEQFF.

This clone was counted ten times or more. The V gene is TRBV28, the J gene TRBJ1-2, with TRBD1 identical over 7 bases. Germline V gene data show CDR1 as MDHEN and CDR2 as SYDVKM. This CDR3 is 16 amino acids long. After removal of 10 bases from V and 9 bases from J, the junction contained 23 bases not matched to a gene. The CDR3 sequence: CATPGPTGRLAMSYTF. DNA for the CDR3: TGTGCCACCCCGGGGCCGACAGGGCGGTTAGCTATGAGCTACACCTTC.

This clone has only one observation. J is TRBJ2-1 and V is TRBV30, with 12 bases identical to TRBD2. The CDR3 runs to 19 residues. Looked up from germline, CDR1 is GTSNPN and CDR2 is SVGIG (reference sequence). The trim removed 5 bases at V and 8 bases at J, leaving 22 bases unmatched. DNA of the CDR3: TGTGCCTGGGGCGTTCCGGGGCGGCTAGCGGGAGGGCCACAAGATGAGCAGTTCTTC. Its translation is CAWGVPGRLAGGPQDEQFF.